The TCR beta chain under discussion was sequenced for a study of blood T cell repertoires in COVID-19. TCRdb's copy holds only in-frame clones and misses some; the assay was immunoSEQ multiplex PCR. The sample yields 200,000 to 250,000 clones, around 83% seen once. The sequenced sample was peripheral blood. The origin of this receptor is a woman under 30 with acute or convalescent COVID-19.

CDR3 protein: CASSPGGGNQPQHF. The CDR3 coding sequence is TGTGCCAGCAGCCCTGGAGGGGGCAATCAGCCCCAGCATTTT. The chain recombines TRBV27 with TRBJ1-5, with D possibly matching TRBD1 (5 bases). CDR1 and CDR2 from the germline V gene are MNHEY and SMNVEV (reference sequence). V gave up 6 bases and J gave up 2 bases, with 11 bases separating them. This CDR3 has 14 residues.